The sequence of this T cell receptor (beta chain) was determined in a study of blood T cell repertoires in COVID-19 (dated by TCRdb to between 2020 and 2021). Concerning the study at large: Samples covering the acute and convalescent phases of COVID-19 were provided by collaborators in the United States, Italy and Spain. The prospective study material was composed of cDNA or gDNA derived from T cells, B-cell-depleted T cells, or PBMCs. Subjects who had been exposed to COVID-19, were actively infected with it, or had recovered from it provided the deeply sampled blood TCRbeta repertoires that made up the dataset. A freely available public database, intended as a resource for researchers studying the immune response to SARS-CoV-2, is where the repertoires were released. The samples were drawn from the first 160 participants of the ongoing ImmuneRACE study and from roughly 1,300 subjects provided by 6 global collaborators. The sample metadata nearly always contained a de-identified subject ID, COVID-19 status, age in years and sex. Where available, HLA class I and class II types were taken from metadata supplied by the sample provider and were not determined by assay-based typing. Broad study findings and their caveats: The quantity of clinical and demographic metadata differed by source and by participant and was supplied without curation.

V and J are trimmed by 4 bases and 4 bases, and the gene matches miss 8 bases of the junction. The CDR3 runs 14 amino acids, cysteine and phenylalanine included. Only CDR3 DNA is held: 42 bases, read in frame from base 1. CDR1 is given as SGHNT and CDR2 as YYREEE, both from the germline V gene (reference sequence). As for this clone: No cognate antigen has been identified for it. No much larger clone exists at a distance of one base, and base qualities are not known.

Each collaborating institution followed its own protocols to collect whole blood in K2EDTA tubes. For TCRbeta analysis, collaborator samples were shipped as frozen whole blood, as isolated PBMCs, or as DNA extracted from either sample type. TCRbeta CDR3 regions were amplified from genomic DNA using the immunoSEQ Assay, a bias-controlled multiplex PCR. On the authors' methods: Nucleated cell counts per sample were estimated from amplification of reference gene primers within the assay. Sequence reads were collapsed and filtered to measure the absolute abundance of every unique TCRbeta CDR3 rearrangement. Productive Simpson clonality was computed per sample as the square root of Simpson's diversity index over productive rearrangements. TCRdb carries this immuneACCESS record with in-frame sequences only. Its versions omit some clonotypes, under half of them owing to an unresolved V gene in the studies checked, with the rest unexplained. V and J calls and clone size are copied from that table; D and trimming were computed from the DNA. The sample profile shows about 87,000 clones; 80% to 90% of them were found once. The ten largest account for around 4.5% of the sample.

This clonotype was obtained from a woman of 80 years or more with acute or convalescent COVID-19. In this chain, TRBV5-4 is recombined with TRBJ2-7; TRBD1 aligns with 7 central bases. Sequencing used peripheral blood. The sequence in DNA is TGTGCCAGCAGCCCGAGAGGGGGCGGGTACGAGCAGTACTTC. Its translation is CASSPRGGGYEQYF.